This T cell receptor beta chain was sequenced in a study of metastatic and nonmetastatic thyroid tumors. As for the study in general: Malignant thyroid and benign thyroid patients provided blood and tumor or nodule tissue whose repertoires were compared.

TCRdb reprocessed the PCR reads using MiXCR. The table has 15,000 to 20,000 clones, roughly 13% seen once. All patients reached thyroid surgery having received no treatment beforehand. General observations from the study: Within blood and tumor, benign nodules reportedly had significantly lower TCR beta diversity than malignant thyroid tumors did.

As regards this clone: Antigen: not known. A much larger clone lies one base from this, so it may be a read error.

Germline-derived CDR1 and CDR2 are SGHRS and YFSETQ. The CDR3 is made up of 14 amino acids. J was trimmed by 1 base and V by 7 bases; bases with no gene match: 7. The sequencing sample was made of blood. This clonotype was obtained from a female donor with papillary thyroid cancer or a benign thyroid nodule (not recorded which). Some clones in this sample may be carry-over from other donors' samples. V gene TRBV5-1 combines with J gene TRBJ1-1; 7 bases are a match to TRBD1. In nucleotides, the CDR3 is TGCGCCAGCGGCGGAACAGGGGCGAACACTGAAGCTTTCTTT. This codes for CASGGTGANTEAFF.